The TCR beta chain under discussion was sequenced for a study of early T cells in non-severe SARS-CoV-2 infection (dated by TCRdb to the early 2020s). Study-level background: Bulk RNA from unsorted whole blood was used for TCR sequencing, so alpha and beta chains could not be paired. Study-level results and caveats: VDJdb matching was skewed toward anti-spike CD8 responses, so virus-specific expansions were likely underestimated and private and CD4 specificities were missed.

This clonotype was counted at least ten times. The clone's antigen remains unknown. Base-call qualities are not available, and no considerably larger clone is one nucleotide away. A case-control design nested within a healthcare worker cohort in London, UK, was used, with weekly nasopharyngeal swab PCR tests and blood sampling performed. Healthcare workers were recruited between 23 and 31 March 2020, during the week of the UK lockdown, and were followed weekly for up to roughly 15 weeks. Trimming costs V 4 bases and J 2 bases, and their ends lie 9 bases apart. Based on the germline V gene (reference sequence), the CDR1 and CDR2 sequences are LGHDT and YNNKEL. Its CDR3 holds 15 amino acids, cysteine through phenylalanine. The sequence is cut down to CDR3 DNA, 45 bases in frame from base 1. The library came from 5' RACE. The reads were generated on a NextSeq 500. Unique molecular identifiers were attached to individual cDNA molecules in the TCR library protocol so that sequencing error and PCR bias could be corrected. TCR alpha and beta chains were both sequenced, and the abundances of alpha and beta sequences in each sample were closely correlated with each other. The source study handled its data this way. Decombinator V4 was used to annotate TCR sequences for V gene, J gene and CDR3. TCRs were defined as expanded if a significant change between any two time points was detected under a Poisson model with p below 0.0001. TCR abundances were normalised to the total number of TCRs sequenced in each sample and reported as counts per million. MAIT TCRs were defined by TRAV1-2 paired with TRAJ12, TRAJ20 or TRAJ33, and iNKT TCRs by TRAV10 paired with TRAJ18. A search of VDJdb, accessed on 1 November 2021, was run for TCRs annotated to CMV, EBV and SARS-CoV-2, with TCRs annotated for multiple antigens excluded. TCRdb trimmed public reads at Q25 via fastp, called clones via MiXCR and kept in-frame beta chains. Rows merge per CDR3 protein into single entries with the most common DNA and genes. The V and J calls and clone size come from TCRdb's table, not from the authors' own analysis. This sample gives roughly 70,000 distinct CDR3 sequences in total; around 20% of them show up just once. The biggest ten clones account for under 9% of the sample.

The chain is encoded by TRBV3-1 joined to TRBJ1-6; no D segment can be confidently identified. This TCR came from an adult who was a healthcare worker with PCR-confirmed SARS-CoV-2 infection or an uninfected control (not recorded which). The sequenced sample was whole blood, obtained at baseline. The DNA reads TGTGCCAGCAGCCTACAGCAGGCCTATAATTCACCCCTCCACTTT. This encodes CASSLQQAYNSPLHF.